There are a few counts of the clone carrying this TCR beta chain. This specimen comes from a study of blood T cell repertoires in COVID-19. Study processing details: Nucleated cell counts were estimated from reference gene primer amplification. Profiled with immunoSEQ multiplex PCR; TCRdb holds only in-frame clones, not every one. D and trimming come from the DNA, and the V and J calls and clone size come from that table. The sample has about 250,000 clones, roughly 85% seen once; the top ten hold approximately 5%. CDR3 size: 15 residues. Trimming removed 4 bases from V and 4 bases from J; junction bases left unmatched: 9. Germline V gene data show CDR1 as ENHRY and CDR2 as SYGVKD.

The chain combines TRBV10-3 with TRBJ1-2; 7 nucleotides match TRBD1. The TCR sequence derives from a man aged 45-65 years with active or convalescent COVID-19. Sequenced sample: peripheral blood. Here the CDR3 DNA reads TGTGCCATCAGTGCGGGAGTAACAGGGGCCTATGGCTACACCTTC. Its translation is CAISAGVTGAYGYTF.